This T cell receptor (beta chain) came from a study of blood T cell repertoires in COVID-19 (dated by TCRdb to 2018 to 2020). About the study as a whole: Samples from collaborators originated in the United States, Italy and Spain and spanned both the acute and convalescent phases of COVID-19. The dataset comprised deeply sampled blood TCRbeta repertoires from subjects exposed to, actively infected with, or recovered from COVID-19. Nearly every sample came with metadata listing a de-identified subject ID, COVID-19 status, age in years and sex. The material from the prospective study consisted of cDNA or gDNA derived from T cells, B-cell-depleted T cells, or PBMCs. The samples were drawn from the first 160 participants of the ongoing ImmuneRACE study and from over 950 subjects provided by 6 global collaborators. The repertoires were released in a freely available public database intended as a resource for research on the immune response to SARS-CoV-2. Where available, HLA class I and class II types were taken from metadata supplied by the sample provider and were not determined by assay-based typing.

A word on this clone: Its antigen target is currently unknown. Base quality data are lacking; no much larger clone is found one base away.

TCRbeta CDR3 regions were amplified from genomic DNA by means of the immunoSEQ Assay, a bias-controlled multiplex PCR. In the paper's pipeline: Within the assay, amplification of reference gene primers was used to estimate how many nucleated cells each sample contained. To quantify the absolute abundance of each unique TCRbeta CDR3 rearrangement, sequence reads were collapsed and filtered. For each sample, productive Simpson clonality was calculated as the square root of Simpson's diversity index over productive rearrangements. The table was pulled from immuneACCESS by TCRdb, which kept in-frame rearrangements only. Such tables lose some clones; where checked, under half of the loss comes from unresolved V genes, and the rest has no known cause. Clone size and V and J calls were adopted from that table, with D and trimming inferred from the DNA. This sample lists some 320,000 clones; 90% were detected once. The ten largest clones add up to about 4% of the sample.

General study outcomes and caveats: The quantity of clinical and demographic metadata differed by source and by participant and was supplied without curation.

Participants in the prospective study were enrolled through a virtual design, were aged 18 to 89 years, and lived in approximately 25 United States geographic areas. In the prospective study, cohorts were assigned on the basis of participant-reported clinical history obtained from a screening survey and a study questionnaire. Exposed participants were defined as having been in contact with someone with a PCR-confirmed or clinician-diagnosed COVID-19 case within 2 weeks of study entry. Each participant in the prospective study had whole blood, serum and a nasopharyngeal or oropharyngeal swab collected by mobile phlebotomists. Over a roughly two-month period, participants in the prospective study had the option of providing additional blood draws and questionnaires. Blood samples from the prospective study were shipped frozen or at room temperature prior to DNA extraction. Counted from cysteine to phenylalanine, this CDR3 has 13 amino acids. CDR3 DNA is the only sequence kept; it has 39 bases, read in frame from the first base. V ends up 3 bases short and J 6 bases short, with an unmatched junction base count of 6. From the germline V gene, CDR1 is SQVTM and CDR2 is ANQGSEA.

The origin of this receptor is a woman in her 30s who had been exposed to COVID-19. The V gene is TRBV29-1 and the J gene is TRBJ1-2, and TRBD1 aligns with 8 junction nucleotides. Sample: PBMCs or T cells enriched from blood (not recorded which). For the CDR3, the sequence is CSVDLQGAHGYTF. The DNA is as follows: TGCAGCGTTGATCTCCAGGGGGCCCATGGCTACACCTTC.